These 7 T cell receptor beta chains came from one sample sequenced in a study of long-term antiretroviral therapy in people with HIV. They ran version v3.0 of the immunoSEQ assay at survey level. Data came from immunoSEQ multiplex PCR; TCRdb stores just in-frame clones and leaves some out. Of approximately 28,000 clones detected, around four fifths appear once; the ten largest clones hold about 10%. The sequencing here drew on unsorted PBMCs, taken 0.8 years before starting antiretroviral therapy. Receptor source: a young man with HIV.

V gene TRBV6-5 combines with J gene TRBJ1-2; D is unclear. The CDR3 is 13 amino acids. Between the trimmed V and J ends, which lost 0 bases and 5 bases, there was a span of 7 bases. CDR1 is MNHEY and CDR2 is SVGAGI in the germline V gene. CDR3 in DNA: TGTGCCAGCAGTTACTCAGCCCGTTATGGCTACACCTTC. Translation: CASSYSARYGYTF.

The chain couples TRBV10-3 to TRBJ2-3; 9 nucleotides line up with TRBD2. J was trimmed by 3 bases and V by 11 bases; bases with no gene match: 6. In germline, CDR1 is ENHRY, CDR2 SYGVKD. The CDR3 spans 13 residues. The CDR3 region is CAAGREGTDTQYF. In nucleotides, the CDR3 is TGTGCCGCGGGGCGGGAGGGGACAGATACGCAGTATTTT.

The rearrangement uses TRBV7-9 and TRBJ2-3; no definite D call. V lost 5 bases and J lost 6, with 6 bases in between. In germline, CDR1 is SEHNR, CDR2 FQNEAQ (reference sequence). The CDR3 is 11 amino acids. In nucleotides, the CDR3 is TGTGCCAGCAGCCCCACCGATACGCAGTATTTT. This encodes CASSPTDTQYF.

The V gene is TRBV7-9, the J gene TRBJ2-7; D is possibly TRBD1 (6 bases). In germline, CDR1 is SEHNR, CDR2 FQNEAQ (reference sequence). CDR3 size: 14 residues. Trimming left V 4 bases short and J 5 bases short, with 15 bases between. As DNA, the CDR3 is TGTGCCAGCAGCTCGCTACAGGGATTGAACGAGCAGTACTTC. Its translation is CASSSLQGLNEQYF. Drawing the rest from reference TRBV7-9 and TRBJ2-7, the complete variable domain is DTGVSQNPRHKITKRGQNVTFRCDPISEHNRLYWYRQTLGQGPEFLTYFQNEAQLEKSRLLSDRFSAERPKGSFSTLEIQRTEQGDSAMYLCASSSLQGLNEQYFGPGTRLTVT.

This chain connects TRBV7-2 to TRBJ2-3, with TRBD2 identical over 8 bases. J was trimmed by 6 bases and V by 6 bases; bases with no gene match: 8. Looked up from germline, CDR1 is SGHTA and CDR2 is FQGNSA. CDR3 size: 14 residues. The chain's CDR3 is CASSPLAVLDTQYF. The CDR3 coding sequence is TGTGCCAGCAGTCCACTAGCGGTGTTGGATACGCAGTATTTT.

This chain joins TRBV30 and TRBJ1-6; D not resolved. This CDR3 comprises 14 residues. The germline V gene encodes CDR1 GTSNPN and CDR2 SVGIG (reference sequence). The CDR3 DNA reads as TGTGCTTGGGCGTACTTAGACTATAATTCACCCCTCCACTTT. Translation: CAWAYLDYNSPLHF.

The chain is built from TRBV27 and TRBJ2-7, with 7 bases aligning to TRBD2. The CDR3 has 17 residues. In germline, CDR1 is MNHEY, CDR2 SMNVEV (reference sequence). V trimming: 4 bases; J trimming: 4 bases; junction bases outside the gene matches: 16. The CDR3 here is CASSSSFVRGRSYEQYF. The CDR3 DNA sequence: TGTGCCAGCAGTTCTTCTTTTGTGCGCGGGAGATCGTACGAGCAGTACTTC.